Listed below are T cell receptor beta chains from one sample, sequenced in a study of cytomegalovirus exposure and HLA in healthy donors. Data came from immunoSEQ multiplex PCR; TCRdb stores just in-frame clones and leaves some out. The data hold approximately 150,000 clones, with approximately 79% observed a single time. Specimen: PBMCs. These receptors all stem from a middle-aged man in good health and CMV-seronegative. Each CDR3 is given with its conserved first and last residue. The order of the fields is V gene, clone size, CDR3 protein. A clone size is listed for some rows: how often the clone was seen (once, few, many), or a class if it is expanded.

v_call: TRBV4-1
clone_size: -
cdr3_aa: CASSQEQSNQPQHF

v_call: TRBV5-4
clone_size: -
cdr3_aa: CASSTGQRPFF

v_call: TRBV6-5
clone_size: -
cdr3_aa: CASRGKYRAAGYTF

v_call: TRBV25-1
clone_size: -
cdr3_aa: CASSEWPGVEAFF

v_call: TRBV4-1
clone_size: -
cdr3_aa: CASRAAGGTEAFF

v_call: TRBV30
clone_size: few
cdr3_aa: CAWSVLGRGTDTQYF

v_call: TRBV7-2
clone_size: -
cdr3_aa: CASSLAFLITYEQYF

v_call: TRBV9
clone_size: few
cdr3_aa: CASSVGDRAYEQYF

v_call: TRBV19
clone_size: once
cdr3_aa: CASSAQGEVNEKLFF

v_call: TRBV10-3
clone_size: few
cdr3_aa: CAISSDNRGGQPQHF

v_call: TRBV4-1
clone_size: -
cdr3_aa: CASSHQNTGELFF

v_call: TRBV29-1
clone_size: -
cdr3_aa: CSVARDTGANVLTF

v_call: TRBV2
clone_size: -
cdr3_aa: CASSERGHAVGYTF

v_call: TRBV9
clone_size: -
cdr3_aa: CASSPRGAGGEQFF

v_call: TRBV19
clone_size: -
cdr3_aa: CASSTGGAFTDTQYF

v_call: TRBV5-4
clone_size: -
cdr3_aa: CASSTDSFKNTEAFF

v_call: TRBV6-5
clone_size: -
cdr3_aa: CASSYRGNNYGYTF

v_call: TRBV7-9
clone_size: -
cdr3_aa: CASNSETGTYEQYF

v_call: TRBV6-5
clone_size: -
cdr3_aa: CASRSGQRVRNEQFF

v_call: TRBV19
clone_size: -
cdr3_aa: CASSIVGDSSNYGYTF

v_call: TRBV5-6
clone_size: -
cdr3_aa: CASRAGTSYNEQFF

v_call: TRBV11-2
clone_size: -
cdr3_aa: CASGPLSPSYNEQFF

v_call: TRBV30
clone_size: few
cdr3_aa: CAWSVGGDGNTIYF

v_call: TRBV7-6
clone_size: -
cdr3_aa: CASSSQGHTEAFF

v_call: TRBV5-1
clone_size: -
cdr3_aa: CASSPRDRTNEKLFF

v_call: TRBV27
clone_size: few
cdr3_aa: CASSGYSGYTF

v_call: TRBV19
clone_size: few
cdr3_aa: CASSARPGGYTF

v_call: TRBV6-5
clone_size: -
cdr3_aa: CASSLTGTGLSNEQYF

v_call: TRBV5-1
clone_size: -
cdr3_aa: CASSDPGTGGSLGNEQYF

v_call: TRBV7-3
clone_size: once
cdr3_aa: CASSRTGMNTEAFF

v_call: TRBV30
clone_size: once
cdr3_aa: CAWGTANEQFF

v_call: TRBV27
clone_size: -
cdr3_aa: CASRPASGVYTGELFF

v_call: TRBV2
clone_size: -
cdr3_aa: CASTGANLYQETQYF

v_call: TRBV11-2
clone_size: -
cdr3_aa: CASSITANTEAFF

v_call: TRBV6-4
clone_size: -
cdr3_aa: CASSDGRGQPQHF

v_call: TRBV5-6
clone_size: -
cdr3_aa: CASSSTGTGTGELFF

v_call: TRBV7-2
clone_size: -
cdr3_aa: CASSLDRAGTGLYEQYF

v_call: TRBV30
clone_size: -
cdr3_aa: CARGQGKNSPLHF

v_call: TRBV5-4
clone_size: -
cdr3_aa: CASSPPGQGSMNTEAFF